The 9 T cell receptor beta chains below were found in one sample sequenced in a study of T cell responses to AZD1222 COVID-19 vaccine. Generated by immunoSEQ multiplex PCR, the TCRdb table keeps only in-frame clones and is missing some. This table holds some 110,000 clones, around 89% found once. Sample: peripheral blood, taken 28 days after the second AZD1222 dose. These receptor sequences come from an adult who received the AZD1222 COVID-19 vaccine.

This rearrangement joins TRBV6-2 or TRBV6-3 to TRBJ2-5; D not resolved. V lost 4 bases, J lost 9 bases, and 27 bases lay in between. This CDR3 is built from 17 residues. The germline V gene has CDR1 MNHEY and CDR2 SVGEGT. The CDR3 sequence: CASSSALPRVLGWAQYF. CDR3 in DNA: TGTGCCAGCAGTTCGGCCCTACCTAGGGTCTTAGGGTGGGCCCAGTACTTC.

This rearrangement joins TRBV10-3 to TRBJ1-2, with no clear D. The CDR3 length is 14 residues. The ends were cut back, 4 bases at V and 1 base at J, with 10 bases in the middle. CDR1 is ENHRY, CDR2 SYGVKD, per germline. The CDR3 loop is CAISGPPGNYGYTF. CDR3 in DNA: TGTGCCATCAGTGGCCCCCCGGGTAACTATGGCTACACCTTC.

This chain uses TRBV7-3 with TRBJ2-5; 12 bases agree with TRBD2. V trimming: 5 bases; J trimming: 4 bases; junction bases outside the gene matches: 5. CDR3 length equals 15 residues. Looked up from germline, CDR1 is SGHTA and CDR2 is FQGTGA. CDR3 loop: CASSLLAGGIETQYF. The CDR3 DNA follows: TGTGCCAGCAGCCTACTAGCGGGGGGTATAGAGACCCAGTACTTC.

In DNA, the CDR3 is TGTGCCAGCAGCCAAAAGACAGTTCCTAATTCACCCCTCCACTTT. Amino acid sequence: CASSQKTVPNSPLHF. The chain employs TRBV5-4 and TRBJ1-6; D possibly corresponds to TRBD1 (5 bases). V lost 4 bases, J lost 6 bases, and 14 bases lay in between. Germline CDR1 and CDR2: SGHNT and YYREEE (reference sequence). The CDR3 has 15 residues.

J is TRBJ1-2 and V is TRBV28; D may be TRBD1 (6 bases). Germline V gene sequence: CDR1 MDHEN, CDR2 SYDVKM. This CDR3 has 15 amino acids. Trimming took off 2 bases at V and 2 bases at J, with 12 bases between the two ends. CDR3 sequence: CASSLVGAGNYGYTF. In DNA, the CDR3 is TGTGCCAGCAGTTTAGTGGGGGCCGGGAACTATGGCTACACCTTC.

This chain connects TRBV6-4 to TRBJ2-2, with no clear D. There are 13 residues in the CDR3. Germline V gene lookup returns CDR1 MRHNA and CDR2 SNTAGT. Between the trimmed V and J ends, which lost 4 bases and 7 bases, there was a span of 10 bases. CDR3 coding DNA: TGTGCCAGCAGTGTGGATGCCGGCGGGGAGCTGTTTTTT. Protein: CASSVDAGGELFF.

The chain couples TRBV10-3 to TRBJ1-1; possibly TRBD1 for D (5 bases). This CDR3 comprises 14 residues. Germline assignment: CDR1 ENHRY and CDR2 SYGVKD. The V end was cut by 6 bases, the J end by 2 bases, with 13 bases between. CDR3 sequence: CAIREGILNTEAFF. The CDR3 DNA reads as TGTGCCATCAGGGAGGGGATTCTAAACACTGAAGCTTTCTTT.

This clone was observed a handful of times. The V and J genes are TRBV7-2 and TRBJ1-1; D call uncertain. CDR3 length equals 14 residues. The germline V and J ends were trimmed by 1 base and 3 bases, with 9 bases remaining between them. Germline lookup yields CDR1 SGHTA and CDR2 FQGNSA. CDR3 nucleotides: TGTGCCAGCAGCTTAGGGGGAGAGGACACTGAAGCTTTCTTT. Encoded protein: CASSLGGEDTEAFF.

V usage is TRBV7-6 and J usage is TRBJ2-5; D might be TRBD1 or TRBD2, each matching 5 bases. CDR1 is SGHVS and CDR2 is FNYEAQ in the germline V gene. V was cut by 7 bases and J by 0 bases, with 12 bases left in between. This CDR3 is 14 amino acids long. CDR3 protein: CASTEGTHQETQYF. The CDR3 bases are TGTGCCAGCACCGAAGGGACCCACCAAGAGACCCAGTACTTC.